The 30 T cell receptor beta chains in this list originate from one sample, sequenced in a study of cytomegalovirus exposure and HLA in healthy donors. Primers included in the PCR were 60 Vbeta and 13 Jbeta primers. The assay was immunoSEQ multiplex PCR, and TCRdb's table has in-frame clones only and misses some. This sample has more than 95,000 clones, with around 79% found just once. The material sequenced was PBMCs. These receptors originate from a female donor in good health and CMV-seropositive.

The rearrangement joins TRBV30 to TRBJ1-2, with 7 nucleotides matching TRBD1. This CDR3 region has 13 residues. Germline CDR1 reads GTSNPN; CDR2 reads SVGIG (reference sequence). V was pared by 2 bases and J by 4 bases, with 4 bases of the junction left unmatched. The CDR3 nucleotides read TGTGCCTGGAGTTCGACAGGGACCTATGGCTACACCTTC. This translates into CAWSSTGTYGYTF.

The chain is built from TRBV30 and TRBJ1-4, with D unresolved. The V and J ends lost 4 bases and 5 bases respectively, with 11 bases between them. Germline V gene sequence: CDR1 GTSNPN, CDR2 SVGIG (reference sequence). CDR3 length equals 13 residues. In DNA form, the CDR3 reads TGTGCCTGGAATGGACTCAGGAATGAAAAACTGTTTTTT. Its translation: CAWNGLRNEKLFF.

This rearrangement joins TRBV29-1 to TRBJ2-3, with a weak D call TRBD2 (6 bases). Germline V gene lookup returns CDR1 SQVTM and CDR2 ANQGSEA. V was clipped by 3 bases and J by 2 bases, with 15 bases between them. The CDR3 spans 15 residues. The DNA for the CDR3 is TGCAGCGTTGAGGGGGGAGTAGCGCTCACAGATACGCAGTATTTT. Its translation: CSVEGGVALTDTQYF.

V usage is TRBV19 and J usage is TRBJ2-1; 9 bases match TRBD1. This CDR3 has 16 residues. CDR1 and CDR2 from the germline V gene are LNHDA and SQIVND (reference sequence). J lost 9 bases, V lost 3 bases, and 12 bases had no gene match. The CDR3 nucleotides read TGTGCCAGTAGTATCTCCCCGACAGGGGGAAATAGTGAGCAGTTCTTC. This translates into CASSISPTGGNSEQFF.

V and J are TRBV30 and TRBJ2-5, with D possibly TRBD2 on 5 matching bases. Germline CDR1 and CDR2: GTSNPN and SVGIG (reference sequence). The V end lost 7 bases, the J end lost 0 bases, and 12 bases lay between the germline ends. The CDR3 runs to 13 residues. Here the CDR3 reads CASAGRYQETQYF. In nucleotides, the CDR3 is TGTGCCTCGGCGGGCCGGTACCAAGAGACCCAGTACTTC.

The J gene is TRBJ2-1, the V gene TRBV7-3, with TRBD1 identical over 7 bases. V shed 3 bases, J shed 7 bases, and the junction held 3 bases outside the gene matches. CDR3 length: 13 amino acids. The V gene's germline CDR1 is SGHTA and CDR2 FQGTGA. The CDR3 is CASSFGRGNEQFF. The CDR3 bases are TGTGCCAGCAGCTTTGGCAGGGGGAATGAGCAGTTCTTC.

This rearrangement joins TRBV7-6 to TRBJ2-1, with D possibly being TRBD2 (6 bases). Germline V gene lookup returns CDR1 SGHVS and CDR2 FNYEAQ. Trimming left V 4 bases short and J 9 bases short, with 13 bases between. The CDR3 has 13 residues. For the CDR3, the DNA is TGTGCCAGCAGCTCTGGGACTCCCATTGAGCAGTTCTTC. Protein sequence: CASSSGTPIEQFF.

This rearrangement joins TRBV7-2 to TRBJ1-3; TRBD1 aligns across 8 bases. Germline CDR1 reads SGHTA; CDR2 reads FQGNSA. V was clipped by 5 bases and J by 3 bases; unmatched bases: 9. The CDR3 consists of 16 residues. The CDR3 here is CASSPSGGAGGNTIYF. CDR3 DNA sequence: TGTGCCAGCAGCCCTTCAGGGGGCGCGGGTGGAAACACCATATATTTT.

This clone was detected a few times. This chain joins TRBV2 and TRBJ2-1; weak D call: TRBD2 (6 bases). This CDR3 comprises 15 residues. Trimming pared 7 bases from V and 4 bases from J, leaving 17 bases between. Germline V gene lookup returns CDR1 SNHLY and CDR2 FYNNEI. CDR3 in DNA: TGTGCCAGCATCTCGCGGGATCTCTCTTACAATGAGCAGTTCTTC. Residues: CASISRDLSYNEQFF.

The chain is built from TRBV25-1 and TRBJ2-2; 9 bases are shared with TRBD1. Losses at the gene ends were 0 bases for V and 7 bases for J; bases not matched to a gene: 3. The germline V gene has CDR1 MGHDK and CDR2 SYGVNS. There are 15 residues in the CDR3. The CDR3 loop reads CASSEYRTGVGELFF. Written as DNA, the CDR3 is TGTGCCAGCAGTGAATATCGGACAGGGGTCGGGGAGCTGTTTTTT.

The rearrangement links TRBV20-1 to TRBJ2-7, with a tentative D call TRBD1 (6 bases). The CDR3 covers 10 residues. V was shortened by 4 bases and J by 6 bases, with 7 bases between the two germline ends. The germline CDR1 and CDR2 sequences are DFQATT and SNEGSKA (reference sequence). The DNA for the CDR3 is TGCAGTGCTATCAGGGGCGAGCAGTACTTC. Protein sequence: CSAIRGEQYF.

The rearrangement joins TRBV30 to TRBJ2-2; D uncertain. The germline gives CDR1 GTSNPN, CDR2 SVGIG (reference sequence). This CDR3 has 12 amino acids. Trimming removed 0 bases at V and 6 bases at J, with 5 bases between. In DNA, the CDR3 is TGTGCCTGGAGTGTACAGTCCGGGGAGCTGTTTTTT. It is translated as CAWSVQSGELFF. Combining the CDR3 with reference TRBV30 and TRBJ2-2 gives the whole variable domain SQTIHQWPATLVQPVGSPLSLECTVEGTSNPNLYWYRQAAGRGLQLLFYSVGIGQISSEVPQNLSASRPQDRQFILSSKKLLLSDSGFYLCAWSVQSGELFFGEGSRLTVL.

The CDR3 reads CASSPGVQSTEAFF. CDR3 in DNA: TGTGCCAGCAGCCCCGGGGTTCAGAGCACTGAAGCTTTCTTT. The V call is TRBV7-2, the J call TRBJ1-1; D gene unclear. The CDR3 extends over 14 amino acids. V was cut by 5 bases and J by 4 bases, with 14 bases left in between. In germline, CDR1 is SGHTA, CDR2 FQGNSA.

V usage is TRBV9 and J usage is TRBJ2-5; D is perhaps TRBD2 (6 bases). The CDR3 contains 13 residues. Germline CDR1 reads SGDLS; CDR2 reads YYNGEE. Trimming removed 3 bases at V and 5 bases at J, with 11 bases between. For the CDR3, the DNA is TGTGCCAGCAGCGGGGGGGAGTGGGAGACCCAGTACTTC. Translation gives CASSGGEWETQYF.

The V and J genes are TRBV4-1 and TRBJ2-5; the D is unclear. The CDR3 runs 13 residues. Germline loops: CDR1 MGHRA, CDR2 YSYEKL. V gave up 0 bases and J gave up 5 bases, with 7 bases separating them. CDR3 sequence (DNA): TGCGCCAGCAGCCAAGATGTCAGGGAGACCCAGTACTTC. Encoded protein: CASSQDVRETQYF.

This clone was seen a handful of times. The genes are TRBV4-2 and TRBJ1-3; weak D call: TRBD1 (6 bases). The germline V gene encodes CDR1 LGHNA and CDR2 YNFKEQ. There are 17 residues in the CDR3. V dropped 4 bases and J dropped 4 bases, with 20 bases sitting between them. CDR3 loop: CASSLAEDRKFGNTIYF. CDR3 in DNA: TGTGCCAGCAGCCTTGCGGAGGACAGAAAATTCGGAAACACCATATATTTT.

The chain is built from TRBV6-6 and TRBJ1-5; no definite D call. The V end was cut by 2 bases, the J end by 6 bases, with 14 bases between. Germline assignment: CDR1 MNHNY and CDR2 SVGAGI (reference sequence). This CDR3 is built from 15 residues. DNA for the CDR3: TGTGCCAGCAGTTACGGGGAGGCGCCTGGTCAGCCCCAGCATTTT. The encoded protein is CASSYGEAPGQPQHF.

The chain joins TRBV4-3 to TRBJ2-6; 9 positions match TRBD1. CDR3 length: 19 residues. V was pared by 7 bases and J by 1 base, with 14 bases of the junction left unmatched. Germline V gene data show CDR1 as LGHNA and CDR2 as YSLEER. This CDR3 is CASTQRTGTGMSGANVLTF. The CDR3 coding sequence is TGCGCCAGCACCCAGAGGACCGGGACAGGGATGTCTGGGGCCAACGTCCTGACTTTC.

The V call is TRBV6-1, the J call TRBJ2-5, with 8 positions matching TRBD1. The J call is in doubt because the DNA end fits TRBJ2-7 better. Germline CDR1 is MNHNS and CDR2 is SASEGT. CDR3 length: 14 residues. CDR3 in amino acids: CASSDKQGVNEQYF. The CDR3 coding sequence is TGTGCCAGCAGTGACAAACAGGGGGTAAACGAGCAGTACTTC.

This chain joins TRBV28 and TRBJ1-1; D is undetermined. This CDR3 comprises 14 residues. CDR1 MDHEN and CDR2 SYDVKM come from the germline V gene. V shed 5 bases and J shed 1 base, with 11 bases lying between them. Here the CDR3 DNA reads TGTGCCAGCAGTAACTCCCCTAGGAACACTGAAGCTTTCTTT. This codes for CASSNSPRNTEAFF.

This chain uses TRBV9 with TRBJ2-2, with D possibly TRBD2 on 6 matching bases. The CDR3 is made up of 14 amino acids. Trimming shortened V by 0 bases and J by 7 bases, and 10 bases separated the two germline ends. Germline CDR1 reads SGDLS; CDR2 reads YYNGEE. CDR3 loop: CASSVGAGSGELFF. CDR3 DNA: TGTGCCAGCAGCGTAGGGGCGGGAAGCGGGGAGCTGTTTTTT.

This chain links TRBV25-1 with TRBJ1-2; 9 bases fit TRBD1. The CDR3 has 17 amino acids. J was trimmed by 4 bases and V by 4 bases; bases with no gene match: 13. The germline V gene has CDR1 MGHDK and CDR2 SYGVNS. CDR3 in amino acids: CASSGGDGTGLPYGYTF. CDR3 DNA: TGTGCCAGCAGTGGCGGAGACGGGACAGGGCTACCCTATGGCTACACCTTC.

J is TRBJ1-6 and V is TRBV5-1; a weak D match, TRBD1 (5 bases). The germline V gene has CDR1 SGHRS and CDR2 YFSETQ. The CDR3 has 16 residues. V lost 3 bases to trimming and J lost 8 bases, with 18 bases between them. The CDR3 DNA reads as TGCGCCAGCAGCTCCACGGGCGCAGGGCAGCATTCACCCCTCCACTTT. Translating gives CASSSTGAGQHSPLHF.

The V and J genes are TRBV28 and TRBJ1-1; D ambiguous. Trimming stripped 6 bases from V and 3 bases from J, with 17 bases between. The CDR3 has 15 amino acids. Germline CDR1 MDHEN, CDR2 SYDVKM. The CDR3 region has the DNA TGTGCCAGCAGCCTCCTTGGAGATTTTGACACTGAAGCTTTCTTT. Encoded protein: CASSLLGDFDTEAFF.

The CDR3 DNA reads TGTGCCAGCAGTTTACGTATCGGGGGAGGCGAGCAGTACTTC. Amino acid sequence: CASSLRIGGGEQYF. This chain connects TRBV27 to TRBJ2-7, with a tentative D call TRBD2 (6 bases). This CDR3 spans 14 amino acids. The ends were cut back, 2 bases at V and 6 bases at J, with 14 bases in the middle. Germline-derived CDR1 and CDR2 are MNHEY and SMNVEV (reference sequence).

V and J are TRBV2 and TRBJ1-1; 7 bases agree with TRBD1. The CDR3 has 12 residues. The germline CDR1 and CDR2 sequences are SNHLY and FYNNEI. After removal of 6 bases from V and 8 bases from J, the junction contained 6 bases not matched to a gene. This chain's CDR3 is CASRTGTSEAFF. CDR3 nucleotides: TGTGCCAGCAGGACAGGGACATCCGAAGCTTTCTTT.

A single count supports this clone. V gene TRBV9 combines with J gene TRBJ2-7, with a weak D call TRBD1 (6 bases). Germline-derived CDR1 and CDR2 are SGDLS and YYNGEE. V dropped 4 bases and J dropped 5 bases, with 22 bases sitting between them. The CDR3 covers 16 residues. The CDR3 coding sequence is TGTGCCAGCAGCCCGCATGCTAATTTACAGGGTAACGAGCAGTACTTC. This encodes CASSPHANLQGNEQYF.

The CDR3 is CASSLVEHYEQYF. In DNA form, the CDR3 reads TGTGCCAGCAGCTTAGTCGAACACTACGAGCAGTACTTC. The rearrangement links TRBV7-2 to TRBJ2-7; unclear D gene. This CDR3 spans 13 amino acids. Trimming left V 1 base short and J 3 bases short, with 7 bases between. CDR1 and CDR2 from the germline V gene are SGHTA and FQGNSA.

This rearrangement joins TRBV15 to TRBJ1-5; D is possibly TRBD1 (5 bases). Germline CDR1 and CDR2: LNHNV and YYDKDF (reference sequence). Trimming removed 0 bases from V and 0 bases from J, with 6 bases in between. The CDR3 runs 15 residues. Here the CDR3 DNA reads TGTGCCACCAGCAGAGAGGGGGGTAGCAATCAGCCCCAGCATTTT. Translating it yields CATSREGGSNQPQHF. Full variable domain (missing parts from reference TRBV15 and TRBJ1-5): DAMVIQNPRYQVTQFGKPVTLSCSQTLNHNVMYWYQQKSSQAPKLLFHYYDKDFNNEADTPDNFQSRRPNTSFCFLDIRSPGLGDTAMYLCATSREGGSNQPQHFGDGTRLSIL.

This clone was detected only a few times. The chain combines TRBV7-8 with TRBJ2-1; maybe TRBD2 (5 bases). V was clipped by 2 bases and J by 5 bases, with 10 bases between them. The germline V gene encodes CDR1 SGHVS and CDR2 FQNEAQ. CDR3 size: 14 residues. For the CDR3, the DNA is TGTGCCAGCAGCTTAAGCGGCCCAAACAATGAGCAGTTCTTC. This encodes CASSLSGPNNEQFF.